The 27 T cell receptor beta chains listed next were all sequenced from one sample in a study of T-cell reconstitution after alpha-beta-depleted transplantation in children. Preparation of the TCRbeta library used unique molecular identifiers. MiXCR, run by TCRdb on the PCR reads, gives a single entry per CDR3 protein. The sample lists some 260,000 distinct CDR3 sequences, around 25% occurring once. The input for sequencing was PBMCs, mostly from graft donor cells, taken 360 days after TCRalphabeta/CD19-depleted stem cell transplant. The receptors here all came from a female patient aged 2 to 10 who had a stem cell transplant for congenital amegakaryocytic thrombocytopenia, so the T cells may come from the graft donor.

The V and J genes are TRBV6-5 and TRBJ2-3; no clear D gene. The CDR3 runs to 11 residues. V dropped 9 bases and J dropped 2 bases, with 6 bases sitting between them. Germline values: CDR1 MNHEY, CDR2 SVGAGI. CDR3 region: CASFNTDTQYF. DNA of the CDR3: TGTGCCAGTTTTAACACAGATACGCAGTATTTT.

The chain employs TRBV11-2 and TRBJ2-7; TRBD2 matches at 11 bases. The CDR3 has 18 amino acids. CDR1 is SGHAT and CDR2 is FQNNGV in the germline V gene. V shed 2 bases, J shed 5 bases, and the junction held 14 bases outside the gene matches. The CDR3 loop is CASSLRLLAGVSFHEQYF. In DNA form, the CDR3 reads TGTGCCAGCAGCTTACGTTTACTAGCGGGAGTAAGCTTCCACGAGCAGTACTTC.

Many counts were recorded for this clonotype. A junction boundary mismatches the germline segment, possibly from a read error. The chain links TRBV5-1 to TRBJ1-4, with D unresolved. Per germline, CDR1 SGHRS and CDR2 YFSETQ. The CDR3 is 14 amino acids. In nucleotides, the CDR3 is TGTGCCTCGAGGAGCCGTGCAACTAATGAAAAACTGTTTTTT. Protein: CASRSRATNEKLFF.

The V and J genes are TRBV20-1 and TRBJ2-5; possibly TRBD2 for D (6 bases). Trimming stripped 0 bases from V and 1 base from J, with 15 bases between. The CDR3 loop spans 16 amino acids. Germline V CDR1 and CDR2: DFQATT, SNEGSKA (reference sequence). CDR3 region: CSARDSWRGTQETQYF. CDR3 bases: TGCAGTGCTAGAGATTCTTGGCGGGGTACCCAAGAGACCCAGTACTTC.

V gene TRBV12-3 or TRBV12-4 combines with J gene TRBJ1-2, with D uncertain. This CDR3 contains 12 residues. V was shortened by 3 bases and J by 2 bases, with 4 bases between the two germline ends. CDR3 nucleotides: TGTGCCAGCAGTTTTGTCAACTATGGCTACACCTTC. Its translation is CASSFVNYGYTF.

This clonotype came up once. The J gene is TRBJ2-7, the V gene TRBV23-1, with unresolved D. TRBV23-1 is an open reading frame whose function is uncertain. The CDR3 loop spans 17 amino acids. V was clipped by 4 bases and J by 0 bases, with 19 bases between them. The CDR3 sequence is CASSPPRRGLISYEQYF. In DNA, the CDR3 is TGCGCCAGCAGTCCACCTCGCCGAGGATTGATCTCCTACGAGCAGTACTTC.

The V gene is TRBV2, the J gene TRBJ2-7; weak D call: TRBD1 (5 bases). Between the trimmed V and J ends, which lost 6 bases and 3 bases, there was a span of 15 bases. This CDR3 has 14 amino acids. Germline V gene lookup returns CDR1 SNHLY and CDR2 FYNNEI. CDR3 sequence: CASRKQGGNYEQYF. CDR3 sequence (DNA): TGTGCCAGCAGGAAGCAGGGCGGCAACTACGAGCAGTACTTC.

At least ten counts were recorded for this clonotype. The chain recombines TRBV29-1 with TRBJ1-3; D is unclear. Germline-derived CDR1 and CDR2 are SQVTM and ANQGSEA. V dropped 5 bases and J dropped 1 base, with 6 bases sitting between them. This CDR3 contains 12 residues. CDR3: CSVRDSGNTIYF. DNA for the CDR3: TGCAGCGTTCGGGATTCTGGAAACACCATATATTTT.

This chain joins TRBV7-6 and TRBJ1-3; D ambiguous. The V gene lost 2 bases and the J gene lost 2 bases, with 4 bases spanning the gap. The CDR3 has 13 amino acids. CDR1 and CDR2 from the germline V gene are SGHVS and FNYEAQ. CDR3 residues: CASSLNAGNTIYF. CDR3 DNA: TGTGCCAGCAGCTTAAACGCTGGAAACACCATATATTTT. Filled out from reference TRBV7-6 and TRBJ1-3, the complete variable domain reads GAGVSQSPRYKVTKRGQDVALRCDPISGHVSLYWYRQALGQGPEFLTYFNYEAQQDKSGLPNDRFSAERPEGSISTLTIQRTEQRDSAMYRCASSLNAGNTIYFGEGSWLTVV.

This chain connects TRBV20-1 to TRBJ1-3; weak D call: TRBD1 (5 bases). CDR1 DFQATT and CDR2 SNEGSKA come from the germline V gene (reference sequence). This CDR3 comprises 12 residues. The CDR3 sequence is CGGFGGGNTIYF. The CDR3 bases are TGCGGAGGATTCGGGGGGGGAAACACCATATATTTT.

This rearrangement joins TRBV5-1 to TRBJ2-3; 7 bases fit TRBD2. The germline V gene has CDR1 SGHRS and CDR2 YFSETQ. V shed 3 bases, J shed 6 bases, and the junction held 13 bases outside the gene matches. There are 16 residues in the CDR3. The CDR3 DNA follows: TGCGCCAGCAGCTCCTTCCGGGGAGCAGCGGGGGATACGCAGTATTTT. This codes for CASSSFRGAAGDTQYF.

This chain joins TRBV29-1 and TRBJ2-5; D remains unclear. V lost 8 bases and J 5 bases, leaving 21 bases between the germline ends. The CDR3 consists of 14 residues. CDR1 and CDR2 from the germline V gene are SQVTM and ANQGSEA. The chain's CDR3 is CSTISGVGRETQYF. CDR3 DNA: TGCAGCACCATAAGTGGGGTTGGCCGCGAGACCCAGTACTTC.

In this sample, this clonotype turned up many times. The V call is TRBV10-3, the J call TRBJ2-7; D is unresolved. With 8 bases removed from V and 1 base from J, the gap between germline ends came to 6 bases. CDR1 ENHRY and CDR2 SYGVKD come from the germline V gene. CDR3 length equals 11 residues. The CDR3 DNA follows: TGTGCCATCGGCAGTTCCTACGAGCAGTACTTC. Protein: CAIGSSYEQYF.

This sequence joins TRBV11-1 and TRBJ2-6; 8 bases match TRBD1. V was pared by 5 bases and J by 4 bases, with 13 bases of the junction left unmatched. The CDR3 sequence is 18 residues long. Germline V gives CDR1 SGHAT, CDR2 FQDESV (reference sequence). CDR3 sequence reads: CASSPDRGYPRGANVLTF. The CDR3 coding sequence is TGTGCCAGCAGCCCCGACAGGGGTTACCCTAGGGGGGCCAACGTCCTGACTTTC. Using reference TRBV11-1 and TRBJ2-6 for the parts outside the CDR3, the full variable domain is EAEVAQSPRYKITEKSQAVAFWCDPISGHATLYWYRQILGQGPELLVQFQDESVVDDSQLPKDRFSAERLKGVDSTLKIQPAELGDSAMYLCASSPDRGYPRGANVLTFGAGSRLTVL.

This clonotype turned up a few times. This chain connects TRBV10-3 to TRBJ2-7; perhaps TRBD1 as D (6 bases). The ends were cut back, 4 bases at V and 3 bases at J, with 13 bases in the middle. CDR3 size: 14 residues. Germline V gene lookup returns CDR1 ENHRY and CDR2 SYGVKD. In nucleotides, the CDR3 is TGTGCCATCAGTGCCGGGACACAATACTACGAGCAGTACTTC. Amino acid sequence: CAISAGTQYYEQYF.

The chain combines TRBV9 with TRBJ1-2; the D gene is possibly TRBD1 (5 bases). The germline V and J ends were trimmed by 3 bases and 1 base, with 13 bases remaining between them. Germline CDR1 reads SGDLS; CDR2 reads YYNGEE. The CDR3 has 15 amino acids. The CDR3 nucleotides are TGTGCCAGCAGCGCTGACAGTAACTTTAACTATGGCTACACCTTC. Amino acids: CASSADSNFNYGYTF. Using reference TRBV9 and TRBJ1-2 for the parts outside the CDR3, the full variable domain is DSGVTQTPKHLITATGQRVTLRCSPRSGDLSVYWYQQSLDQGLQFLIQYYNGEERAKGNILERFSAQQFPDLHSELNLSSLELGDSALYFCASSADSNFNYGYTFGSGTRLTVV.

In this sample, this clonotype turned up a few times. This chain joins TRBV7-2 and TRBJ2-1, with D possibly TRBD2 on 5 matching bases. The CDR3 loop spans 14 amino acids. Germline V gene data show CDR1 as SGHTA and CDR2 as FQGNSA. Trimming took 5 bases from V and 6 from J, leaving 14 bases between them. In DNA form, the CDR3 reads TGTGCCAGCAGCATAGGGCCGGCGGGCAATGAGCAGTTCTTC. It specifies CASSIGPAGNEQFF.

The J gene is TRBJ2-7, the V gene TRBV6-5; weak D call: TRBD2 (5 bases). The CDR3 is made up of 15 amino acids. Germline assignment: CDR1 MNHEY and CDR2 SVGAGI. V dropped 0 bases and J dropped 0 bases, with 9 bases sitting between them. CDR3 region: CASSYSRGSSYEQYF. The DNA of the CDR3 is TGTGCCAGCAGTTACTCCCGGGGAAGCTCCTACGAGCAGTACTTC.

The rearrangement joins TRBV20-1 to TRBJ2-7; tentative D call: TRBD2 (5 bases). The germline V gene encodes CDR1 DFQATT and CDR2 SNEGSKA (reference sequence). This CDR3 is built from 13 residues. V was cut by 5 bases and J by 1 base, with 12 bases left in between. CDR3 protein: CSAGDRESYEQYF. CDR3 nucleotides: TGCAGTGCTGGTGACCGGGAATCCTACGAGCAGTACTTC.

In this sample, this clonotype turned up a few times. The rearrangement joins TRBV12-3 or TRBV12-4 to TRBJ2-7; D is unclear. V lost 6 bases and J 7 bases, leaving 16 bases between the germline ends. This CDR3 is 13 amino acids long. Here the CDR3 reads CASSYRPALEQYF. The CDR3 DNA sequence: TGTGCCAGCAGCTATAGGCCGGCCCTGGAGCAGTACTTC.

The chain couples TRBV20-1 to TRBJ2-2; D gene uncertain. V gave up 6 bases and J gave up 5 bases, with 16 bases separating them. Germline loops: CDR1 DFQATT, CDR2 SNEGSKA (reference sequence). The CDR3 length is 14 residues. The CDR3 sequence: CSAAMVSRTGELFF. The CDR3 coding sequence is TGCAGTGCCGCGATGGTTTCGAGGACCGGGGAGCTGTTTTTT.

This clonotype was observed a handful of times. The chain links TRBV20-1 to TRBJ2-1; no reliable D call. Germline loops: CDR1 DFQATT, CDR2 SNEGSKA (reference sequence). This CDR3 is built from 12 residues. V shed 2 bases and J shed 2 bases, with 4 bases lying between them. The CDR3 spells CSARRPYNEQFF. The CDR3 DNA follows: TGCAGTGCTAGACGGCCCTACAATGAGCAGTTCTTC.

This clonotype was observed a handful of times. The chain has TRBV11-2 and TRBJ2-2; D uncertain. Germline assignment: CDR1 SGHAT and CDR2 FQNNGV. With 5 bases removed from V and 1 base from J, the gap between germline ends came to 11 bases. There are 15 residues in the CDR3. The CDR3 loop is CASSHPTENTGELFF. The CDR3 DNA reads TGTGCCAGCAGCCACCCGACGGAGAACACCGGGGAGCTGTTTTTT.

A few counts support this clonotype. The chain carries TRBV20-1 and TRBJ1-1; 8 bases fit TRBD1. CDR3 length: 15 residues. CDR1 DFQATT and CDR2 SNEGSKA come from the germline V gene (reference sequence). The ends lost 6 bases at V and 0 bases at J; junction bases unmatched: 9. The CDR3 sequence: CSAGDRGTMNTEAFF. The CDR3, as DNA: TGCAGTGCAGGAGACAGGGGAACTATGAACACTGAAGCTTTCTTT.

In its sample, this clonotype was seen many times. The CDR3 protein is CASSYSDRRTEAFF. As DNA, the CDR3 is TGTGCCAGCAGTTACTCGGACAGGCGCACTGAAGCTTTCTTT. The J gene is TRBJ1-1, the V gene TRBV6-5; 7 bases fit TRBD1. Germline V lookup: CDR1 MNHEY, CDR2 SVGAGI. The CDR3 loop spans 14 amino acids. With 0 bases clipped from V and 4 bases from J, the junction kept 2 bases outside the gene matches.

This clonotype was counted ten times or more. The gene calls are TRBV4-3 and TRBJ2-7; D unclear. CDR3 length: 15 residues. Germline values: CDR1 LGHNA, CDR2 YSLEER. V was cut by 0 bases and J by 3 bases, with 12 bases left in between. CDR3 nucleotide sequence: TGCGCCAGCAGCCAAGATAACGGCAGGTTCTACGAGCAGTACTTC. Protein product: CASSQDNGRFYEQYF.

There are many counts of this clonotype. V usage is TRBV3-1 and J usage is TRBJ2-3; D is unclear. CDR1 is LGHDT, CDR2 YNNKEL, per germline (reference sequence). Trimming pared 0 bases from V and 6 bases from J, leaving 7 bases between. The CDR3 spans 13 residues. The CDR3 DNA reads as TGTGCCAGCAGCCAAGATGTCCGGGATACGCAGTATTTT. It is translated as CASSQDVRDTQYF.